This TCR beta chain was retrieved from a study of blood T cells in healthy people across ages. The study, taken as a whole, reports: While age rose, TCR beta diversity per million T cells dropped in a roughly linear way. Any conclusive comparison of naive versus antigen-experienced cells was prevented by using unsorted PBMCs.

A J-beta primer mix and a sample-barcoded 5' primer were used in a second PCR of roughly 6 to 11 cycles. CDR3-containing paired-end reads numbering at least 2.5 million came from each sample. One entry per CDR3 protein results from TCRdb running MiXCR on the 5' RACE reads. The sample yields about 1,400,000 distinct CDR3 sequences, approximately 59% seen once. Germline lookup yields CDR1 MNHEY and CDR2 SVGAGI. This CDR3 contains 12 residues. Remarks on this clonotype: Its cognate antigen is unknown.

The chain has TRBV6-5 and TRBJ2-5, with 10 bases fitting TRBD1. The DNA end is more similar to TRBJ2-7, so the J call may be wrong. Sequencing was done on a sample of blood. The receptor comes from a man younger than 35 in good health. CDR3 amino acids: CASRRTGGEQYF. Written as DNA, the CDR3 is TGTGCCAGCAGAAGGACAGGGGGCGAGCAGTACTTC.